Each of the 5 T cell receptor beta chains below was sequenced from the same sample in a study of blood T cell repertoires in COVID-19. Only in-frame clones appear in the TCRdb table, and some are missing; sequencing was by immunoSEQ multiplex PCR. The profile shows fewer than 300,000 clones, around 86% of them singletons. Material for sequencing was peripheral blood. These receptors all stem from a man between 50 and 59 years old with COVID-19, enrolled during active disease.

This clone showed up just a few times. The chain is built from TRBV7-3 and TRBJ2-5; the D gene is possibly TRBD2 (5 bases). Trimming removed 10 bases from V and 4 bases from J, with 25 bases in between. The CDR3 covers 16 residues. Germline CDR1 reads SGHTA; CDR2 reads FQGTGA. CDR3 sequence (DNA): TGTGCCACCCCTTCGGGGAAACGAGATTGGGGAGAGACCCAGTACTTC. It encodes CATPSGKRDWGETQYF. Using reference TRBV7-3 and TRBJ2-5 for the parts outside the CDR3, the full variable domain is GAGVSQTPSNKVTEKGKYVELRCDPISGHTALYWYRQSLGQGPEFLIYFQGTGAADDSGLPNDRFFAVRPEGSVSTLKIQRTERGDSAVYLCATPSGKRDWGETQYFGPGTRLLVL.

This chain joins TRBV4-3 and TRBJ2-5; TRBD2 agrees at 9 bases. V lost 4 bases and J lost 1; bases outside the gene matches: 7. The germline V gene encodes CDR1 LGHNA and CDR2 YSLEER. CDR3 length: 16 residues. The CDR3 reads CASSLHLAGIQETQYF. The DNA of the CDR3 is TGCGCCAGCAGCCTCCACCTAGCGGGGATCCAAGAGACCCAGTACTTC.

V usage is TRBV7-2 and J usage is TRBJ1-4; 7 nucleotides match TRBD1. This CDR3 is built from 15 residues. The germline CDR1 and CDR2 sequences are SGHTA and FQGNSA. V gave up 5 bases and J gave up 3 bases; unmatched junction bases: 6. CDR3 residues: CASSTTGASNEKLFF. Here the CDR3 DNA reads TGTGCCAGCAGCACCACAGGGGCATCTAATGAAAAACTGTTTTTT.

This clone was counted between two and nine times. The gene calls are TRBV6-1 and TRBJ2-3; tentative D call: TRBD2 (5 bases). This CDR3 has 15 amino acids. CDR1 is MNHNS, CDR2 SASEGT, per germline. Trimming pared 1 base from V and 2 bases from J, leaving 10 bases between. DNA for the CDR3: TGTGCCAGCAGTGAAGGGCTAGCCCACACAGATACGCAGTATTTT. Residues: CASSEGLAHTDTQYF.

This chain uses TRBV5-4 with TRBJ2-7; D not certain. The ends were cut back, 3 bases at V and 0 bases at J, with 16 bases in the middle. Germline V CDR1 and CDR2: SGHNT, YYREEE (reference sequence). The CDR3 sequence is 16 residues long. The CDR3 DNA sequence: TGTGCCAGCAGCTCGCCGCTGCAGTATGGCTCCTACGAGCAGTACTTC. Translated, it gives CASSSPLQYGSYEQYF.